These T cell receptor beta chains were read from a single sample in a study of CD8 T cells in ankylosing spondylitis. From the 5' RACE reads, TCRdb called clonotypes with MiXCR, one entry per CDR3 protein. The table has about 110,000 distinct CDR3 sequences, under 30% seen once; the top ten hold 9% to 15%. Sequencing used synovial fluid, either unsorted or a sorted T cell fraction (not recorded which). The receptors shown here come from a male donor with ankylosing spondylitis. Both conserved end residues are part of each CDR3. Fields, in order: J gene, clone size, D gene, V gene, CDR3 protein, CDR3 DNA. D genes are given only for firm matches. Expanded clones are given a class, and other clones once, few, many or no size at all.

J gene: TRBJ1-1; clone size: few; D gene: NA; V gene: TRBV6-1; CDR3 protein: CASRGFTEAFF; CDR3 DNA: TGTGCCAGCAGGGGTTTCACTGAAGCTTTCTTT
J gene: TRBJ2-2; clone size: NA; D gene: NA; V gene: TRBV6-5; CDR3 protein: CASSYGVRRTGELFF; CDR3 DNA: TGTGCCAGCAGTTACGGGGTCCGGCGAACCGGGGAGCTGTTTTTT
J gene: TRBJ2-1; clone size: few; D gene: TRBD2; V gene: TRBV29-1; CDR3 protein: CSALRGLAGRSSYNEQFF; CDR3 DNA: TGCAGCGCCCTAAGGGGACTAGCGGGTAGGAGCTCCTACAATGAGCAGTTCTTC
J gene: TRBJ1-5; clone size: NA; D gene: NA; V gene: TRBV5-6; CDR3 protein: CASSSQDRGNQPQHF; CDR3 DNA: TGTGCCAGCAGCTCCCAGGACAGAGGTAATCAGCCCCAGCATTTT
J gene: TRBJ2-5; clone size: NA; D gene: NA; V gene: TRBV7-2; CDR3 protein: CASSSGLEQETQYF; CDR3 DNA: TGTGCCAGCAGCTCGGGACTGGAACAAGAGACCCAGTACTTC
J gene: TRBJ1-6; clone size: many; D gene: NA; V gene: TRBV15; CDR3 protein: CATSRDLRQLSSPLHF; CDR3 DNA: TGTGCCACCAGCAGAGACTTGAGACAGTTAAGTTCACCCCTCCACTTT
J gene: TRBJ2-1; clone size: NA; D gene: NA; V gene: TRBV7-8; CDR3 protein: CASSPQDNEQFF; CDR3 DNA: TGTGCCAGCAGCCCCCAGGACAATGAGCAGTTCTTC
J gene: TRBJ1-2; clone size: few; D gene: TRBD1; V gene: TRBV20-1; CDR3 protein: CSVTGDLGTYGYTF; CDR3 DNA: TGCAGTGTGACAGGGGATCTCGGGACTTATGGCTACACCTTC
J gene: TRBJ2-3; clone size: once; D gene: NA; V gene: TRBV12-5; CDR3 protein: CASGLREGPLRDTQYF; CDR3 DNA: TGTGCTAGTGGTTTGCGGGAAGGACCATTAAGGGATACGCAGTATTTT
J gene: TRBJ2-1; clone size: NA; D gene: TRBD2; V gene: TRBV11-3; CDR3 protein: CASSLGGAGDEQFF; CDR3 DNA: TGTGCCAGCAGCTTAGGCGGAGCGGGGGATGAGCAGTTCTTC
J gene: TRBJ2-3; clone size: many; D gene: NA; V gene: TRBV5-1; CDR3 protein: CASSAPPSRSSTDTQYF; CDR3 DNA: TGCGCCAGCAGCGCCCCTCCTAGCAGATCTAGCACAGATACGCAGTATTTT
J gene: TRBJ2-3; clone size: NA; D gene: NA; V gene: TRBV20-1; CDR3 protein: CSARDLARGTDTQYF; CDR3 DNA: TGCAGTGCTAGAGATTTGGCTAGGGGGACAGATACGCAGTATTTT
J gene: TRBJ1-1; clone size: NA; D gene: TRBD1; V gene: TRBV14; CDR3 protein: CASSHPTGTGNTEAFF; CDR3 DNA: TGTGCCAGCAGCCATCCAACCGGGACAGGGAACACTGAAGCTTTCTTT
J gene: TRBJ2-2; clone size: few; D gene: TRBD2; V gene: TRBV11-2; CDR3 protein: CASSPGLAGGPGTGELFF; CDR3 DNA: TGTGCCAGCAGCCCAGGACTAGCGGGAGGGCCGGGCACCGGGGAGCTGTTTTTT
J gene: TRBJ2-1; clone size: few; D gene: TRBD2; V gene: TRBV14; CDR3 protein: CASSPDRGTSGSSYNEQFF; CDR3 DNA: TGTGCCAGCAGCCCAGACAGGGGGACTAGCGGGAGCTCCTACAATGAGCAGTTCTTC
J gene: TRBJ2-1; clone size: NA; D gene: NA; V gene: TRBV12-3/TRBV12-4; CDR3 protein: CASSLRPPLGGEQFF; CDR3 DNA: TGTGCCAGCAGTTTACGACCCCCCTTGGGGGGTGAGCAGTTCTTC
J gene: TRBJ2-5; clone size: NA; D gene: NA; V gene: TRBV10-2; CDR3 protein: CASKFRQEKETQYF; CDR3 DNA: TGCGCCAGCAAATTTAGACAGGAAAAAGAGACCCAGTACTTC
J gene: TRBJ2-1; clone size: many; D gene: TRBD2; V gene: TRBV27; CDR3 protein: CASTPGTSGIYNEQFF; CDR3 DNA: TGTGCCAGCACCCCCGGGACTAGCGGAATCTACAATGAGCAGTTCTTC
J gene: TRBJ2-7; clone size: NA; D gene: NA; V gene: TRBV20-1; CDR3 protein: CSAQDTRRFSYEQYF; CDR3 DNA: TGCAGTGCCCAAGACACGCGTCGATTTTCCTACGAGCAGTACTTC
J gene: TRBJ1-2; clone size: NA; D gene: NA; V gene: TRBV7-2; CDR3 protein: CASSLYQHLNLGGYTF; CDR3 DNA: TGTGCCAGCAGCTTATATCAACACCTTAATCTAGGTGGCTACACCTTC
J gene: TRBJ1-2; clone size: many; D gene: NA; V gene: TRBV10-3; CDR3 protein: CAIPKAGSAYGYTF; CDR3 DNA: TGTGCCATCCCAAAAGCAGGGTCTGCCTATGGCTACACCTTC
J gene: TRBJ2-7; clone size: many; D gene: NA; V gene: TRBV7-9; CDR3 protein: CASSLGGDEQYF; CDR3 DNA: TGTGCCAGCAGCTTAGGGGGCGACGAGCAGTACTTC
J gene: TRBJ2-5; clone size: few; D gene: TRBD1; V gene: TRBV12-3/TRBV12-4; CDR3 protein: CASSFRGRPQETQYF; CDR3 DNA: TGTGCCAGCAGTTTCAGGGGGCGCCCCCAAGAGACCCAGTACTTC
J gene: TRBJ1-2; clone size: NA; D gene: TRBD1; V gene: TRBV20-1; CDR3 protein: CSTGTGNYGYTF; CDR3 DNA: TGCAGCACCGGGACAGGGAACTATGGCTACACCTTC
J gene: TRBJ2-2; clone size: NA; D gene: NA; V gene: TRBV11-3; CDR3 protein: CASSLDSLVNPGELFF; CDR3 DNA: TGTGCCAGCAGCTTAGATTCACTAGTTAACCCCGGGGAGCTGTTTTTT
J gene: TRBJ2-3; clone size: many; D gene: TRBD2; V gene: TRBV11-2; CDR3 protein: CASSSRFEAGVTDTQYF; CDR3 DNA: TGTGCCAGCAGCTCGCGGTTCGAGGCGGGAGTAACAGATACGCAGTATTTT
J gene: TRBJ2-3; clone size: few; D gene: TRBD2; V gene: TRBV29-1; CDR3 protein: CSTPIAGVGDTQYF; CDR3 DNA: TGCAGCACACCGATAGCGGGAGTGGGAGATACGCAGTATTTT
J gene: TRBJ2-5; clone size: NA; D gene: NA; V gene: TRBV29-1; CDR3 protein: CSVMPEAEETQYF; CDR3 DNA: TGCAGCGTTATGCCCGAGGCGGAGGAGACCCAGTACTTC
J gene: TRBJ2-3; clone size: many; D gene: NA; V gene: TRBV11-2; CDR3 protein: CASSTGAGVSTDTQYF; CDR3 DNA: TGTGCCAGCAGCACCGGAGCGGGTGTGAGCACAGATACGCAGTATTTT
J gene: TRBJ2-2; clone size: few; D gene: NA; V gene: TRBV3-1; CDR3 protein: CASSQITRGAGELFF; CDR3 DNA: TGTGCCAGCAGCCAAATTACTAGGGGTGCCGGGGAGCTGTTTTTT
J gene: TRBJ1-1; clone size: few; D gene: NA; V gene: TRBV13; CDR3 protein: CASSLKGHTEAFF; CDR3 DNA: TGTGCCAGCAGCCTAAAGGGCCACACTGAAGCTTTCTTT
J gene: TRBJ2-3; clone size: NA; D gene: NA; V gene: TRBV11-2; CDR3 protein: CASSLIGTDTDTQYF; CDR3 DNA: TGTGCCAGCAGCTTAATTGGGACCGACACAGATACGCAGTATTTT
J gene: TRBJ2-5; clone size: NA; D gene: NA; V gene: TRBV14; CDR3 protein: CASSPRRANLGETQYF; CDR3 DNA: TGTGCCAGCAGTCCCCGGAGGGCCAATCTAGGAGAGACCCAGTACTTC
J gene: TRBJ2-7; clone size: NA; D gene: NA; V gene: TRBV20-1; CDR3 protein: CSLTSSYEQYF; CDR3 DNA: TGCAGCCTGACATCATCCTACGAGCAGTACTTC
J gene: TRBJ2-2; clone size: NA; D gene: NA; V gene: TRBV12-3/TRBV12-4; CDR3 protein: CASRWENTGELFF; CDR3 DNA: TGTGCCAGCAGATGGGAGAACACCGGGGAGCTGTTTTTT
J gene: TRBJ2-3; clone size: NA; D gene: NA; V gene: TRBV7-8; CDR3 protein: CASSLAQPSTDTQYF; CDR3 DNA: TGTGCCAGCAGCTTAGCGCAGCCCTCCACAGATACGCAGTATTTT
J gene: TRBJ2-3; clone size: few; D gene: TRBD2; V gene: TRBV7-8; CDR3 protein: CASSLDSGRAGTQYF; CDR3 DNA: TGTGCCAGCAGCTTAGATAGCGGGAGGGCCGGTACGCAGTATTTT